The text below deals with one TCR beta chain. This specimen belongs to a study of blood T cell repertoires in COVID-19. Study summary: The analysed material was cDNA or gDNA that came from T cells, B-cell-depleted T cells, or PBMCs.

Per the original data handling: Estimates of nucleated cell counts were drawn from the amplification of reference gene primers. TCRdb keeps only in-frame clones here, not all; method: immunoSEQ multiplex PCR. V, J and clone size are those of that table, while D and trimming were read from the DNA. The sample comprises approximately 160,000 clones, more than 70% of which are singletons, and around 3.6% rests with the top ten. Grouping used clinical history reported by participants in a survey and questionnaire. The CDR3 runs to 13 residues. V dropped 6 bases and J dropped 1 base, with 7 bases sitting between them. Per germline, CDR1 SGHTA and CDR2 FQGNSA.

The V and J genes are TRBV7-2 and TRBJ1-3; D ambiguous. This TCR was recovered from a woman aged 50 to 65 in a cohort exposed to, infected with or recovered from COVID-19 (not recorded which). The sample was PBMCs or T cells enriched from blood (not recorded which). The CDR3 nucleotides read TGTGCCAGCAGACGGGGATCTGGAAACACCATATATTTT. This codes for CASRRGSGNTIYF. Looking up the rest from reference TRBV7-2 and TRBJ1-3 gives the full variable domain: GAGVSQSPSNKVTEKGKDVELRCDPISGHTALYWYRQSLGQGLEFLIYFQGNSAPDKSGLPSDRFSAERTGGSVSTLTIQRTQQEDSAVYLCASRRGSGNTIYFGEGSWLTVV.